This T cell receptor beta chain comes out of a study of CD8 T cells in ankylosing spondylitis (dated by TCRdb to 2015 to 2018). Regarding the complete study: The study set out to find disease-linked TCR variants by profiling T cell receptor beta repertoires in ankylosing spondylitis patients and healthy donors. The whole study cohort included 85 to 120 healthy donors and around 24 ankylosing spondylitis patients. Peripheral blood was sampled, and synovial fluid was also collected from ankylosing spondylitis patients.

This sample was sequenced with an Illumina HiSeq 2500. TCR beta libraries were prepared by quantitative 5'-RACE with molecular barcodes. On the authors' methods: A new computational method based on a probabilistic model of VDJ rearrangement was used to identify disease-linked TCR variants. Using fastp trimming at Q25 and MiXCR clonotype assembly, TCRdb reanalyzed the public sequencing data and kept in-frame beta chains. Rows merge per CDR3 protein into single entries with the most common DNA and genes. The V and J calls come from TCRdb's annotation, not from the publication. Counted in this sample were about 36,000 distinct CDR3 sequences; over 10% of them appeared once. The ten largest clonotypes hold roughly 32% of the sample. The paper as a whole reports these results and caveats: Some motif variants were previously reported in synovial fluid and blood of reactive arthritis patients, suggesting common disease-initiation mechanisms. The disease-linked clones showed a CD8+ phenotype and occurred at relatively low frequencies in peripheral blood. According to the report, matched synovial fluid samples from ankylosing spondylitis patients were significantly enriched for the disease-linked clones. A TCR beta motif of seven or eight highly homologous amino acid variants appeared characteristic of blood from ankylosing spondylitis patients.

Synovial fluid samples and blood samples obtained from the same ankylosing spondylitis patients were matched. CDR1 and CDR2 are drawn from the germline V gene (reference sequence): DFQATT, SNEGSKA. The V end gives up 1 base and the J end 3 bases, leaving 20 bases in the junction not matched to a gene. The CDR3 runs 19 residues from the cysteine to the phenylalanine. Only CDR3 DNA remains: 57 bases, in frame from the first base. This clonotype showed up just a few times. Its recognized antigen is unknown. No much larger clone is present one base from it, and per-base qualities are unavailable. The rearrangement joined TRBV20-1 to TRBJ2-7, with 8 bases aligning to TRBD2. This clonotype was sampled from a male donor with ankylosing spondylitis. Sequenced input: synovial fluid, either unsorted or a sorted T cell fraction (not recorded which). The CDR3 region has the sequence CSARVARIIPSGPHYEQYF. The DNA sequence reads TGCAGTGCTAGAGTGGCCAGAATTATCCCTAGCGGGCCTCACTACGAGCAGTACTTC.